Presented here are 28 T cell receptor beta chains from one specimen sequenced in a study of regulatory T cells in long-lasting Graves disease. Time point reported: newly diagnosed GD, antithyroid drugs for less than 3 months. Construction of the TCR library relied on RNA isolated from PBMCs. For TCR beta, libraries came from iRepertoire HTBI primers and Arm-PCR of CDR3 regions. TCRdb re-derived calls from the multiplex PCR reads in MiXCR, one entry per CDR3 protein. The sample lists hundreds of thousands of distinct CDR3 sequences, 12% occurring once. These data were also reused for a study on T cells in Graves' hyperthyroidism and ophthalmopathy.

The starting material was peripheral blood mononuclear cells (PBMCs), obtained at new diagnosis, from a patient treated with antithyroid drugs. Receptors originate from a woman in her twenties or thirties with Graves disease.

The V call is TRBV6-5, the J call TRBJ1-2; D uncertain. Per germline, CDR1 MNHEY and CDR2 SVGAGI. CDR3 length: 13 residues. Trimming removed 4 bases from V and 11 bases from J, with 17 bases in between. The CDR3 DNA reads as TGTGCCAGCAGTTCACAGACCACCCGACTTTACACCTTC. Its translation: CASSSQTTRLYTF.

This clonotype was detected ten times or more. The chain has TRBV29-1 and TRBJ2-1; D is tentatively TRBD1 or TRBD2 (5 bases each). V was clipped by 7 bases and J by 10 bases, with 20 bases between them. This CDR3 contains 13 residues. CDR1 SQVTM and CDR2 ANQGSEA come from the germline V gene. CDR3 nucleotides: TGCAGCGCCGATCTCGGGGCTCGGTACGAGCAGTTCTTC. Amino acids: CSADLGARYEQFF.

The rearrangement links TRBV11-3 to TRBJ2-2, with D possibly matching TRBD2 (5 bases). Trimming pared 5 bases from V and 2 bases from J, leaving 12 bases between. The CDR3 has 15 residues. The V gene's germline CDR1 is SGHNT and CDR2 YENEEA. As DNA, the CDR3 is TGTGCCAGCAGCCGTGCACTAGTTAACACCGGGGAGCTGTTTTTT. Translated, it gives CASSRALVNTGELFF.

For this clonotype: One base away lies a much larger clone, so this may be a sequencing read error. The chain is built from TRBV9 and TRBJ1-1, with a possible D match to TRBD1 (6 bases). Germline CDR1 SGDLS, CDR2 YYNGEE. CDR3 length: 14 amino acids. DNA for the CDR3: TGTGCCAGCAGCGTGGGGGGCTCGAGCACTGGAGCTTTCTTT. Protein sequence: CASSVGGSSTGAFF.

The sample holds many counts of this clonotype. The rearrangement uses TRBV7-2 and TRBJ2-5; TRBD1 agrees at 8 bases. Losses at the gene ends were 4 bases for V and 4 bases for J; bases not matched to a gene: 5. CDR1 and CDR2 from the germline V gene are SGHTA and FQGNSA. CDR3 length equals 14 residues. CDR3 sequence: CASSSGQVRETQYF. Written as DNA, the CDR3 is TGTGCCAGCAGCTCGGGACAGGTCCGAGAGACCCAGTACTTC.

This clonotype was observed many times. The chain joins TRBV27 to TRBJ2-2; 8 nucleotides line up with TRBD1. J was trimmed by 6 bases and V by 0 bases; bases with no gene match: 6. The CDR3 sequence is 16 residues long. Germline loops: CDR1 MNHEY, CDR2 SMNVEV (reference sequence). CDR3 protein: CASSLSRTGSSGELFF. In nucleotides, the CDR3 is TGTGCCAGCAGTTTATCACGGACAGGGTCCTCCGGGGAGCTGTTTTTT.

CDR3 in DNA: TGTGCCAGCAGTTTTAGACAGGAGGGTTTGGATACGCAGTATTTT. It yields the protein CASSFRQEGLDTQYF. The chain is built from TRBV12-3 or TRBV12-4 and TRBJ2-3; D assignment may be TRBD1 or TRBD2 (6 bases each). The CDR3 contains 15 residues. Trimming cost V 3 bases and J 6 bases, with 16 bases left between them.

This chain links TRBV4-1 with TRBJ1-1; possibly TRBD1 for D (6 bases). In germline, CDR1 is MGHRA, CDR2 YSYEKL. V lost 0 bases and J 4 bases, leaving 12 bases between the germline ends. The length of the CDR3 is 15 residues. CDR3 sequence (DNA): TGCGCCAGCAGCCAAGATCCGGTCAGGGGCACTGAAGCTTTCTTT. It codes for CASSQDPVRGTEAFF.

The genes are TRBV15 and TRBJ1-2; no firm D call. The germline V and J ends were trimmed by 5 bases and 8 bases, with 21 bases remaining between them. Germline CDR1 reads LNHNV; CDR2 reads YYDKDF (reference sequence). The CDR3 runs to 15 residues. CDR3 amino acids: CATSRTLEAQLGYTF. DNA of the CDR3: TGTGCCACCAGCCGAACCCTGGAGGCGCAACTAGGCTACACCTTC. Based on the CDR3 plus reference TRBV15 and TRBJ1-2, the full variable domain is DAMVIQNPRYQVTQFGKPVTLSCSQTLNHNVMYWYQQKSSQAPKLLFHYYDKDFNNEADTPDNFQSRRPNTSFCFLDIRSPGLGDTAMYLCATSRTLEAQLGYTFGSGTRLTVV.

V and J are TRBV28 and TRBJ2-7, with 7 bases aligning to TRBD1. V lost 4 bases and J lost 2; bases outside the gene matches: 2. Germline V CDR1 and CDR2: MDHEN, SYDVKM. The CDR3 runs to 13 residues. The CDR3 here is CASSSQGAYEQYF. Here the CDR3 DNA reads TGTGCCAGCAGTTCGCAGGGGGCCTACGAGCAGTACTTC.

At least ten counts were recorded for this clonotype. The V and J genes are TRBV11-2 and TRBJ1-1; D not certain. V was shortened by 2 bases and J by 6 bases, with 16 bases between the two germline ends. The length of the CDR3 is 15 residues. Germline CDR1 reads SGHAT; CDR2 reads FQNNGV. CDR3 sequence reads: CASSLPLRADAEAFF. The CDR3 DNA reads as TGTGCCAGCAGCTTACCACTCCGGGCAGACGCTGAAGCTTTCTTT. The variable domain in full, completed from reference TRBV11-2 and TRBJ1-1, reads EAGVAQSPRYKIIEKRQSVAFWCNPISGHATLYWYQQILGQGPKLLIQFQNNGVVDDSQLPKDRFSAERLKGVDSTLKIQPAKLEDSAVYLCASSLPLRADAEAFFGQGTRLTVV.

This clonotype occurred many times. The rearrangement joins TRBV30 to TRBJ2-7; 8 bases align to TRBD1. From germline, CDR1 is GTSNPN and CDR2 SVGIG (reference sequence). Trimming took 2 bases from V and 4 from J; bases not matched to a gene: 13. The CDR3 extends over 16 amino acids. The CDR3 DNA reads TGTGCCTGGAGTCCGTATTACGGGACAGGCACGTACGAGCAGTACTTC. As protein: CAWSPYYGTGTYEQYF.

This clonotype was recorded a few times. V gene TRBV30 combines with J gene TRBJ2-5; D perhaps matches TRBD1 (6 bases). Germline CDR1 GTSNPN, CDR2 SVGIG (reference sequence). CDR3 length: 13 residues. The V end was cut by 1 base, the J end by 2 bases, with 8 bases between. CDR3 loop: CAWSGGQQETQYF. CDR3 DNA: TGTGCCTGGAGTGGGGGACAACAAGAGACCCAGTACTTC.

The chain links TRBV6-1 to TRBJ2-2; D may be TRBD2 (6 bases). CDR1 is MNHNS, CDR2 SASEGT, per germline. Trimming took off 3 bases at V and 1 base at J, with 15 bases between the two ends. The CDR3 contains 17 residues. The CDR3 region is CASSEIPAGMNTGELFF. The CDR3 bases are TGTGCCAGCAGTGAGATTCCCGCGGGAATGAACACCGGGGAGCTGTTTTTT.

V gene TRBV11-2 combines with J gene TRBJ1-3, with D maybe TRBD1 (5 bases). Germline V gives CDR1 SGHAT, CDR2 FQNNGV. V was pared by 6 bases and J by 0 bases, with 27 bases between. This CDR3 is built from 20 residues. The chain's CDR3 is CASSRILKGVGLDSGNTIYF. CDR3 coding DNA: TGTGCCAGCAGTCGTATACTTAAAGGGGTCGGCCTAGACTCTGGAAACACCATATATTTT.

In this sample, this clonotype turned up many times. The rearrangement links TRBV2 to TRBJ2-1, with 13 bases lining up with TRBD2. The CDR3 totals 23 residues. In germline, CDR1 is SNHLY, CDR2 FYNNEI. With V trimmed by 3 bases and J by 3 bases, 23 bases remained unmatched. CDR3 amino acids: CASSDYRITLAGGPRNYYNEQFF. CDR3 DNA sequence: TGTGCCAGCAGTGATTACAGGATAACACTAGCGGGAGGGCCCCGAAACTACTACAATGAGCAGTTCTTC.

The chain is built from TRBV12-3 or TRBV12-4 and TRBJ2-3; tentatively, D is TRBD1 (7 bases). Deletions cut 3 bases from V and 0 bases from J, with 19 bases between. This CDR3 is 18 amino acids long. CDR3 nucleotide sequence: TGTGCCAGCAGTTTTGGGTGGAGGGGGCTACACAGCACAGATACGCAGTATTTT. Translation gives CASSFGWRGLHSTDTQYF.

The chain has TRBV24-1 and TRBJ1-2, with TRBD1 matching 8 bases. The CDR3 length is 14 residues. The V gene end was trimmed by 4 bases and the J gene end by 7 bases; junction bases not matched to a gene: 7. Per the germline V gene, CDR1 is KGHDR and CDR2 is SFDVKD. The CDR3 bases are TGTGCCACCAGTGACCTCGGACAGGGCCGTGGCTACACCTTC. Residues: CATSDLGQGRGYTF.

This clonotype has only a few counts. The V call is TRBV15, the J call TRBJ1-4; D remains unclear. From germline, CDR1 is LNHNV and CDR2 YYDKDF (reference sequence). Trimming stripped 11 bases from V and 3 bases from J, with 13 bases between. The CDR3 extends over 13 amino acids. As DNA, the CDR3 is TGTGCCGCCCACAGTGATCCTAATGAAAAACTGTTTTTT. Translating gives CAAHSDPNEKLFF.

There are many counts of this clonotype. The CDR3 DNA follows: TGTGCCAGCAGCTTGACGGACTCTGGAAACACCATATATTTT. Protein: CASSLTDSGNTIYF. The V and J genes are TRBV11-2 and TRBJ1-3; D is unclear. This CDR3 contains 14 residues. The V gene's germline CDR1 is SGHAT and CDR2 FQNNGV. Trimming removed 3 bases at V and 0 bases at J, with 6 bases between.

The table lists this clonotype with many counts. This chain links TRBV7-9 with TRBJ1-3; D gene unclear. The V and J ends lost 0 bases and 0 bases respectively, with 9 bases between them. The germline V gene has CDR1 SEHNR and CDR2 FQNEAQ (reference sequence). The length of the CDR3 is 16 residues. CDR3 in DNA: TGTGCCAGCAGCTTAGCCCGAGCGCTCTCTGGAAACACCATATATTTT. Its translation: CASSLARALSGNTIYF.

Written as DNA, the CDR3 is TGTGCCAGCACAGGGGATGGGTACAATGAGCAGTTCTTC. Translated, it gives CASTGDGYNEQFF. V and J are TRBV2 and TRBJ2-1, with D perhaps TRBD1 (6 bases). In germline, CDR1 is SNHLY, CDR2 FYNNEI. This CDR3 comprises 13 residues. Between the trimmed V and J ends, which lost 7 bases and 4 bases, there was a span of 11 bases.

As for this clonotype: A far larger clone differs by one base, so this is likely a read error. This chain links TRBV9 with TRBJ2-3; 9 bases map to TRBD1. TRBJ2-7 matches the DNA end more closely, so the J call is doubtful. In germline, CDR1 is SGDLS, CDR2 YYNGEE. The CDR3 loop spans 15 amino acids. CDR3 nucleotide sequence: TGTGCCAGCAGCGAAGGGACAGGGCTCCCCTACGAGCAGTACTTC. Translation gives CASSEGTGLPYEQYF.

This clonotype showed up many times. The chain recombines TRBV30 with TRBJ1-2; D gene unclear. This CDR3 is 13 amino acids long. Deletions cut 2 bases from V and 7 bases from J, with 14 bases between. Germline V gene sequence: CDR1 GTSNPN, CDR2 SVGIG (reference sequence). The CDR3 DNA reads as TGTGCCTGGAGTTCCCAACGATCGGTTGGCTACACCTTC. This sequence encodes CAWSSQRSVGYTF.

This clonotype has a handful of counts. The gene calls are TRBV30 and TRBJ2-1; a possible D gene is TRBD2 (7 bases). This CDR3 comprises 13 residues. V was cut by 4 bases and J by 6 bases, with 13 bases left in between. CDR1 GTSNPN and CDR2 SVGIG come from the germline V gene (reference sequence). As DNA, the CDR3 is TGTGCCTGGAACTGGGGGGGGGCCAATGAGCAGTTCTTC. Residues: CAWNWGGANEQFF.

The table lists this clonotype with a few counts. CDR3 nucleotide sequence: TGTGCCAGTTTAGAGGCAGGGAGCGGAGAAAAACTGTTTTTT. This translates into CASLEAGSGEKLFF. V and J are TRBV28 and TRBJ1-4, with D perhaps matching TRBD1 (5 bases). This CDR3 is 14 amino acids long. Trimming removed 9 bases from V and 8 bases from J, with 19 bases in between. Germline values: CDR1 MDHEN, CDR2 SYDVKM.

V is TRBV19 and J is TRBJ2-3; unclear D gene. CDR3 size: 14 residues. Germline CDR1 reads LNHDA; CDR2 reads SQIVND (reference sequence). Trimming removed 4 bases from V and 3 bases from J, with 11 bases in between. As DNA, the CDR3 is TGTGCCAGTAGTACCCCGAGAGAGACAGATACGCAGTATTTT. Translation: CASSTPRETDTQYF.

The rearrangement links TRBV12-3 or TRBV12-4 to TRBJ1-1, with 10 nucleotides matching TRBD1. V gave up 5 bases and J gave up 7 bases; unmatched junction bases: 10. The CDR3 sequence is 15 residues long. The DNA of the CDR3 is TGTGCCAGCAGTCTAAGGACAGGGGGAGTACGTGAAGCTTTCTTT. Residues: CASSLRTGGVREAFF.